This entry lists 12 T cell receptor beta chains sequenced from one sample in a study of blood T cell repertoires in COVID-19. Assay used: immunoSEQ multiplex PCR; TCRdb lists only in-frame clones, some missing. The table includes 50,000 or so clones, roughly 86% detected once. Input material: peripheral blood. The receptors originated from an older woman with acute or convalescent COVID-19.

This clone was found a few times. This chain connects TRBV29-1 to TRBJ1-2; 9 nucleotides line up with TRBD1. V lost 5 bases and J lost 6; bases outside the gene matches: 7. The CDR3 runs to 13 residues. CDR1 is SQVTM, CDR2 ANQGSEA, per germline. The CDR3 DNA sequence: TGCAGCGTTTTGGGACAGGGTAGCCATGGCTACACCTTC. Its protein product is CSVLGQGSHGYTF.

The V call is TRBV5-1, the J call TRBJ2-7; 7 bases align to TRBD1. The CDR3 is 14 amino acids. J gave up 11 bases and V 0 bases, and 11 bases lay outside the gene matches. Germline CDR1 reads SGHRS; CDR2 reads YFSETQ. The CDR3 sequence is CASSLEGGRGKKYF. The CDR3 DNA follows: TGCGCCAGCAGCTTGGAAGGGGGCAGGGGAAAAAAGTACTTC. Drawing the rest from reference TRBV5-1 and TRBJ2-7, the complete variable domain is KAGVTQTPRYLIKTRGQQVTLSCSPISGHRSVSWYQQTPGQGLQFLFEYFSETQRNKGNFPGRFSGRQFSNSRSEMNVSTLELGDSALYLCASSLEGGRGKKYFGPGTRLTVT.

J is TRBJ2-7 and V is TRBV5-1, with D unresolved. The CDR3 is made up of 14 amino acids. CDR1 and CDR2 from the germline V gene are SGHRS and YFSETQ. V lost 0 bases and J lost 7, with 14 bases in between. CDR3 in DNA: TGCGCCAGCAGCTTGGCGTCCCCTCAGCGAGAGCAGTACTTC. Its translation: CASSLASPQREQYF.

This chain connects TRBV7-8 to TRBJ1-6; TRBD1 aligns across 9 bases. V shed 5 bases and J 14 bases; nucleotides not matched to a gene: 13. The CDR3 consists of 15 residues. CDR1 SGHVS and CDR2 FQNEAQ come from the germline V gene. The CDR3, as DNA: TGTGCCAGCAGCCCGACGCGGACAGGGGTTGGGGCCCTCCACTTT. As protein: CASSPTRTGVGALHF.

The rearrangement uses TRBV30 and TRBJ1-1; weak D call: TRBD1 (5 bases). With 0 bases removed from V and 9 bases from J, the gap between germline ends came to 14 bases. Germline CDR1 GTSNPN, CDR2 SVGIG (reference sequence). The CDR3 runs to 13 residues. CDR3 nucleotides: TGTGCCTGGAGTGTAAGTCGGGGGGAGAAAGCTTTCTTT. It codes for CAWSVSRGEKAFF.

This clone has just one count. V gene TRBV19 combines with J gene TRBJ2-7; D possibly corresponds to TRBD2 (6 bases). The CDR3 is 14 amino acids. The germline V gene has CDR1 LNHDA and CDR2 SQIVND (reference sequence). Trimming left V 7 bases short and J 8 bases short, with 21 bases between. The CDR3 nucleotides read TGTGCCAGTAAAGGGACTGGCGAGCTTACCCAGCAGTACTTC. Translated, it gives CASKGTGELTQQYF.

The rearrangement links TRBV7-3 to TRBJ1-1; 8 nucleotides align to TRBD1. Germline trimming cut 1 base from V and 1 base from J; bases unmatched to any gene: 5. There are 16 residues in the CDR3. CDR1 SGHTA and CDR2 FQGTGA come from the germline V gene. The CDR3 nucleotides are TGTGCCAGCAGCTTAAACCCCACAGGGGGGAACACTGAAGCTTTCTTT. As protein: CASSLNPTGGNTEAFF.

V gene TRBV28 combines with J gene TRBJ1-1, with a possible D match to TRBD1 (5 bases). Germline lookup yields CDR1 MDHEN and CDR2 SYDVKM. This CDR3 is built from 14 residues. Trimming pared 6 bases from V and 2 bases from J, leaving 13 bases between. The CDR3 nucleotides are TGTGCCAGCAGGGGTGGCAGGGCCAACACTGAAGCTTTCTTT. Its translation is CASRGGRANTEAFF. Looking up the rest from reference TRBV28 and TRBJ1-1 gives the full variable domain: DVKVTQSSRYLVKRTGEKVFLECVQDMDHENMFWYRQDPGLGLRLIYFSYDVKMKEKGDIPEGYSVSREKKERFSLILESASTNQTSMYLCASRGGRANTEAFFGQGTRLTVV.

This chain uses TRBV2 with TRBJ2-3; D might be TRBD2 (5 bases). Looked up from germline, CDR1 is SNHLY and CDR2 is FYNNEI. The length of the CDR3 is 15 residues. V was cut by 0 bases and J by 5 bases, with 12 bases left in between. CDR3 in amino acids: CASSEALTGRDTQYF. In DNA, the CDR3 is TGTGCCAGCAGTGAAGCGTTAACGGGGAGAGATACGCAGTATTTT.

V is TRBV6-1 and J is TRBJ2-7, with 11 nucleotides matching TRBD2. CDR3 length: 16 residues. Germline V lookup: CDR1 MNHNS, CDR2 SASEGT. The trim removed 4 bases at V and 2 bases at J, leaving 7 bases unmatched. CDR3 protein: CASSASYSGGAYEQYF. The CDR3 DNA reads as TGTGCCAGCAGTGCGTCGTATAGCGGGGGGGCCTACGAGCAGTACTTC.

This clone was picked up one time. This chain links TRBV19 with TRBJ2-7, with D possibly matching TRBD1 (6 bases). This CDR3 is built from 12 residues. Trimming left V 5 bases short and J 4 bases short, with 9 bases between. CDR1 is LNHDA and CDR2 is SQIVND in the germline V gene (reference sequence). The CDR3 DNA is TGTGCCAGTAGTTTACAGGGATACGAGCAGTACTTC. Its protein is CASSLQGYEQYF.

The chain links TRBV9 to TRBJ2-2; D not resolved. This CDR3 is built from 16 residues. The V gene lost 0 bases and the J gene lost 0 bases, with 9 bases spanning the gap. CDR1 is SGDLS and CDR2 is YYNGEE in the germline V gene. CDR3 amino acids: CASSVEAATNTGELFF. CDR3 nucleotides: TGTGCCAGCAGCGTAGAGGCGGCGACGAACACCGGGGAGCTGTTTTTT.